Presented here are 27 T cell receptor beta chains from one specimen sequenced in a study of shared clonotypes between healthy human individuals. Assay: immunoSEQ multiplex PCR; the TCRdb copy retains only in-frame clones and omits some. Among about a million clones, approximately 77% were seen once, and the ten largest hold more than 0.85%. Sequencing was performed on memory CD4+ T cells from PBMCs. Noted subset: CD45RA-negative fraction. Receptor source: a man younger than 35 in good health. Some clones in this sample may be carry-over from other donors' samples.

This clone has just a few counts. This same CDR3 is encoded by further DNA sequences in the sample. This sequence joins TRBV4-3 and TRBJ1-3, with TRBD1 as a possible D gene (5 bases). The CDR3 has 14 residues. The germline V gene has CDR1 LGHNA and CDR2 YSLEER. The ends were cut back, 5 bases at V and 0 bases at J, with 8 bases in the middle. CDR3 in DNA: TGCGCCAGCAGCGGGACTCGCTCTGGAAACACCATATATTTT. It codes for CASSGTRSGNTIYF.

In DNA form, the CDR3 reads TGTGCCAGCAGTTTATGGGGACGAAGCGGGAGTGGAGCAGATACGCAGTATTTT. Residues: CASSLWGRSGSGADTQYF. This chain links TRBV28 with TRBJ2-3, with 8 nucleotides matching TRBD2. Per the germline V gene, CDR1 is MDHEN and CDR2 is SYDVKM. This CDR3 has 18 residues. V shed 0 bases, J shed 4 bases, and the junction held 12 bases outside the gene matches.

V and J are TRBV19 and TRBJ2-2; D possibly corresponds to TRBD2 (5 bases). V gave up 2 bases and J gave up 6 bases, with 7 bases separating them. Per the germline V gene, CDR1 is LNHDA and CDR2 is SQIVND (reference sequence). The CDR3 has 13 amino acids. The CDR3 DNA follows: TGTGCCAGTAGTATAAGGAGGTCCGGGGAGCTGTTTTTT. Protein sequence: CASSIRRSGELFF. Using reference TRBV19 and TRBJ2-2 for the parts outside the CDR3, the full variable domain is DGGITQSPKYLFRKEGQNVTLSCEQNLNHDAMYWYRQDPGQGLRLIYYSQIVNDFQKGDIAEGYSVSREKKESFPLTVTSAQKNPTAFYLCASSIRRSGELFFGEGSRLTVL.

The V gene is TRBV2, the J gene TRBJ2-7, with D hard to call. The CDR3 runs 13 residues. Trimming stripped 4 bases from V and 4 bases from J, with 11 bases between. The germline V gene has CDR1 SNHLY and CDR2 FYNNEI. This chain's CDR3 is CASSGGLGYEQYF. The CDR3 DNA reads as TGTGCCAGCAGTGGTGGGCTAGGTTACGAGCAGTACTTC.

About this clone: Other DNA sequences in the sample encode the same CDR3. CDR3 residues: CSARDPSEQYF. The CDR3 nucleotides are TGCAGTGCTAGAGACCCTTCCGAGCAGTACTTC. The chain combines TRBV20-1 with TRBJ2-7; D call uncertain. V lost 0 bases and J lost 6, with 6 bases in between. Germline V lookup: CDR1 DFQATT, CDR2 SNEGSKA (reference sequence). The CDR3 consists of 11 residues.

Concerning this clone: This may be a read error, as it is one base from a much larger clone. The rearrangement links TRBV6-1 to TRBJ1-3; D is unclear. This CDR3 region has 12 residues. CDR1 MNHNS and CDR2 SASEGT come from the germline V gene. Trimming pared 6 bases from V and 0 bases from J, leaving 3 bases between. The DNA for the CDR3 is TGTGCCAGCAGAGGCTCTGGAAACACCATATATTTT. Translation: CASRGSGNTIYF.

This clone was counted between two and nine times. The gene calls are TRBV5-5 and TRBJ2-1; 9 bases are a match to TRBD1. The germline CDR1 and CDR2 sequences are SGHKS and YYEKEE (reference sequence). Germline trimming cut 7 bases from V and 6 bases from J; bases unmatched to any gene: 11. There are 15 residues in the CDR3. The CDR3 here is CASGTGTLRANEQFF. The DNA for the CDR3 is TGTGCCAGCGGGACAGGGACACTACGGGCCAATGAGCAGTTCTTC.

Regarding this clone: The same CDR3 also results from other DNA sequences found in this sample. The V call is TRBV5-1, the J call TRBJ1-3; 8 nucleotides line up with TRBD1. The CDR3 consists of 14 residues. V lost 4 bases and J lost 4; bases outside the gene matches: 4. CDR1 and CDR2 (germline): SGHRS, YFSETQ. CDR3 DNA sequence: TGCGCCAGCAGCCCCGGGACAGGAGGAAACACCATATATTTT. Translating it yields CASSPGTGGNTIYF.

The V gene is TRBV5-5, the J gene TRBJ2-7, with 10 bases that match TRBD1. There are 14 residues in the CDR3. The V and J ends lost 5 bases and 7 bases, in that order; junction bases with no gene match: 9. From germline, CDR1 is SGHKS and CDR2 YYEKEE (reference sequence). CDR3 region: CASRARDRGWEQYF. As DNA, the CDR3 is TGTGCCAGCAGGGCCCGGGACAGGGGATGGGAGCAGTACTTC.

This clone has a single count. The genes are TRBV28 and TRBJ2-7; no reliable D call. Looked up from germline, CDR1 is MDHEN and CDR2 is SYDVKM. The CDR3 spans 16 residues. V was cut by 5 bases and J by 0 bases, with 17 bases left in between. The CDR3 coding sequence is TGTGCCAGCAGTCCCGCACCGCCCCAGATCTCCTACGAGCAGTACTTC. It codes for CASSPAPPQISYEQYF.

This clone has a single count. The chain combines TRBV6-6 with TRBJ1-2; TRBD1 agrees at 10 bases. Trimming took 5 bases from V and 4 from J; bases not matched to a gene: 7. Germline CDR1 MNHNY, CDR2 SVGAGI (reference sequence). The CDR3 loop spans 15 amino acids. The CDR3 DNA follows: TGTGCCAGCAGTAACCCGGGACAGGGGACCTATGGCTACACCTTC. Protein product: CASSNPGQGTYGYTF.

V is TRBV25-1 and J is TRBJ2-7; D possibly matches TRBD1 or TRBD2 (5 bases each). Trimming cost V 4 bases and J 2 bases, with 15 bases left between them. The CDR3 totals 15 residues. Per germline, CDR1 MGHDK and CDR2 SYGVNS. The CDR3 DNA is TGTGCCAGCAGTGCCGGGACCATATCTACCTACGAGCAGTACTTC. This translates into CASSAGTISTYEQYF.

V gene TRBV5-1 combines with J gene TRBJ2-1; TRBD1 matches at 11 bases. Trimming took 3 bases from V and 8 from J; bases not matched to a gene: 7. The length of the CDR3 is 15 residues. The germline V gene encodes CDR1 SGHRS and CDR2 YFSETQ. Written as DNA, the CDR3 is TGCGCCAGCAGCTCCTCGGACAGGGGGCGGGATGAGCAGTTCTTC. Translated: CASSSSDRGRDEQFF.

DNA of the CDR3: TGTGCCAGCAGCCGCCTCCAAGGGCAGGGGGGGGAGACCCAGTACTTC. It translates to CASSRLQGQGGETQYF. This chain uses TRBV28 with TRBJ2-5; D might be TRBD1 or TRBD2, each matching 7 bases. This CDR3 has 16 residues. V was shortened by 6 bases and J by 5 bases, with 22 bases between the two germline ends. Germline values: CDR1 MDHEN, CDR2 SYDVKM.

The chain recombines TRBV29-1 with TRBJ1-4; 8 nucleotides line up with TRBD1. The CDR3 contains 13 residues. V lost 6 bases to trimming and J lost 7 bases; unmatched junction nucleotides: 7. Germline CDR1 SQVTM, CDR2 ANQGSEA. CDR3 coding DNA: TGCAGCGTGAGGACAGGGATGAGTGAAAAACTGTTTTTT. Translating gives CSVRTGMSEKLFF.

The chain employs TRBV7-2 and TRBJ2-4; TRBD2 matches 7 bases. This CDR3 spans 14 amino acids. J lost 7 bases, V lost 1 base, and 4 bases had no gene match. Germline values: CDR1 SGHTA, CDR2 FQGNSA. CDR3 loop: CASSLVVGGNIQYF. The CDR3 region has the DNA TGTGCCAGCAGCTTAGTGGTGGGAGGGAACATTCAGTACTTC.

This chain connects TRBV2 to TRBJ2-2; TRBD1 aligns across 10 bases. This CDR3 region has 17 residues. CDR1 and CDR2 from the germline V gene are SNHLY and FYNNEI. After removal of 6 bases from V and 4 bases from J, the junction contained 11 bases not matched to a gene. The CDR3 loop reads CASRGGQGTQVTGELFF. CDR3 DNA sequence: TGTGCCAGCAGGGGGGGACAGGGGACGCAAGTCACCGGGGAGCTGTTTTTT.

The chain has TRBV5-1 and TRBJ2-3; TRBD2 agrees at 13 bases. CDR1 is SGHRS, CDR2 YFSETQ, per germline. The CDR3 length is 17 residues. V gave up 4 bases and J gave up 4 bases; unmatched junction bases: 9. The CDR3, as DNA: TGCGCCAGCAGCCAAACGGGACTAGCGGGGAGCGCAGATACGCAGTATTTT. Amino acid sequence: CASSQTGLAGSADTQYF. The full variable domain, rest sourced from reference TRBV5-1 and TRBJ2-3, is KAGVTQTPRYLIKTRGQQVTLSCSPISGHRSVSWYQQTPGQGLQFLFEYFSETQRNKGNFPGRFSGRQFSNSRSEMNVSTLELGDSALYLCASSQTGLAGSADTQYFGPGTRLTVL.

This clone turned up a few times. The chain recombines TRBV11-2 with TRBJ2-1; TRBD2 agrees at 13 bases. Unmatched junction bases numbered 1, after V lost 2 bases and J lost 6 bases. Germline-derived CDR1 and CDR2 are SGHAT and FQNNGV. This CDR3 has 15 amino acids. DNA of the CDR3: TGTGCCAGCAGCTTACGGACTAGCGGGAGCAATGAGCAGTTCTTC. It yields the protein CASSLRTSGSNEQFF.

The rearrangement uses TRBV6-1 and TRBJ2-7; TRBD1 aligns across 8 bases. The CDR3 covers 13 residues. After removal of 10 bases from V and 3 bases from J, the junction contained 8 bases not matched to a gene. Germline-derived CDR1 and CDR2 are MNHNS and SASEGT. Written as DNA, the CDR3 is TGTGCCACCTGGACAGGGCTGGTCTACGAGCAGTACTTC. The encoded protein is CATWTGLVYEQYF.

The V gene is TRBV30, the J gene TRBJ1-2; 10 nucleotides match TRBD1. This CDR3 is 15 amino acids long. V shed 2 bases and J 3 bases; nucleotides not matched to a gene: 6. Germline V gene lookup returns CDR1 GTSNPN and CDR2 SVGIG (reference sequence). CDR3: CAWSNEGTGDYGYTF. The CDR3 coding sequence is TGTGCCTGGAGTAACGAGGGGACAGGGGACTATGGCTACACCTTC.

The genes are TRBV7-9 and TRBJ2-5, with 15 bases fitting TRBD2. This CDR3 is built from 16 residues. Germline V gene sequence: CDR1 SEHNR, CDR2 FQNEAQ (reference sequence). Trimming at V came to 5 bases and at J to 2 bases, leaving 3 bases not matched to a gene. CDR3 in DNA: TGTGCCAGCAGCCCGGGACTAGCGGGAGGTCAAGAGACCCAGTACTTC. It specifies CASSPGLAGGQETQYF.

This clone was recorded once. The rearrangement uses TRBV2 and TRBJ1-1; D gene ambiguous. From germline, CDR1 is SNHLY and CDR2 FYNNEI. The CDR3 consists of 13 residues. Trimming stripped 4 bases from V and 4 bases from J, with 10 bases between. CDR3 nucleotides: TGTGCCAGCAGTGGTGCCGCACGCACTGAAGCTTTCTTT. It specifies CASSGAARTEAFF.

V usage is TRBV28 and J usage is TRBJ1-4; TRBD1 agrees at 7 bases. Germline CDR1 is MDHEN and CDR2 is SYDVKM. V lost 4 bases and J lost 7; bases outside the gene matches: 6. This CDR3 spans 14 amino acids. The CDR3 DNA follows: TGTGCCAGCAGTTCCCCACAGGGGATTGAAAAACTGTTTTTT. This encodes CASSSPQGIEKLFF.

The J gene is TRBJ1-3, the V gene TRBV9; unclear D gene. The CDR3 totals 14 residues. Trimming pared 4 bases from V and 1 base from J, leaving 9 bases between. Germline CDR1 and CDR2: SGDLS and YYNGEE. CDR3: CASSPQWSGNTIYF. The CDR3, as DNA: TGTGCCAGCAGCCCTCAGTGGTCTGGAAACACCATATATTTT. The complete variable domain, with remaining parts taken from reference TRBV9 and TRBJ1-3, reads DSGVTQTPKHLITATGQRVTLRCSPRSGDLSVYWYQQSLDQGLQFLIQYYNGEERAKGNILERFSAQQFPDLHSELNLSSLELGDSALYFCASSPQWSGNTIYFGEGSWLTVV.

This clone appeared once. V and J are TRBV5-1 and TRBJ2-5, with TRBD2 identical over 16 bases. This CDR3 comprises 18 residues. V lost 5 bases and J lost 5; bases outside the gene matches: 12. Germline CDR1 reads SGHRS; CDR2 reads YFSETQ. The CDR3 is CASSLGTSGRAELETQYF. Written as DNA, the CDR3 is TGCGCCAGCAGTCTCGGGACTAGCGGGAGGGCCGAGCTTGAGACCCAGTACTTC. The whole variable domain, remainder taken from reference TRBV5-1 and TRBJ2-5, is KAGVTQTPRYLIKTRGQQVTLSCSPISGHRSVSWYQQTPGQGLQFLFEYFSETQRNKGNFPGRFSGRQFSNSRSEMNVSTLELGDSALYLCASSLGTSGRAELETQYFGPGTRLLVL.

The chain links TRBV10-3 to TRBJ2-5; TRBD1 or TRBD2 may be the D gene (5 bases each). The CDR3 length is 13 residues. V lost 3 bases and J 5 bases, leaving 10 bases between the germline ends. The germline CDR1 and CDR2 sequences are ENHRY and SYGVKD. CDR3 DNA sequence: TGTGCCATCAGTGATGGGGGTGGGGAGACCCAGTACTTC. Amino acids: CAISDGGGETQYF.